Listed below are T cell receptor beta chains from one sample, sequenced in a study of post-analysis software for immune sequencing data. TCRdb re-called the PCR reads through MiXCR, storing one row per CDR3 protein. The sample includes 750,000 to 950,000 distinct CDR3 sequences, around 50% of them seen just once. Source material: blood. These receptors all come from a girl aged 5-17 years with multiple sclerosis. The CDR3 runs from the conserved cysteine through the conserved F or W. D genes are given only for firm matches. Where a row states a size, it is once, few, many or the class of an expanded clone; other rows omit it.

J gene,clone size,D gene,V gene,CDR3 DNA,CDR3 protein
TRBJ2-7,.,.,TRBV5-6,TGTGCCAGCAGCTTGGTCCATTTCTACGAGCAGTACTTC,CASSLVHFYEQYF
TRBJ2-2,.,.,TRBV7-2,TGTGCCAGCAGCAAGGAGCGCACCGGGGAGCTGTTTTTT,CASSKERTGELFF
TRBJ2-1,few,.,TRBV18,TGTGCCAGCTCACCACCAGCGGGTTATGAGCAGTTCTTC,CASSPPAGYEQFF
TRBJ2-3,.,TRBD2,TRBV5-1,TGCGCCAGCAGCTTGTTCCCCACGCGGGGGTCGGAGTTCGGGGGGAGTTTTGCAGATACGCAGTATTTT,CASSLFPTRGSEFGGSFADTQYF
TRBJ2-1,.,.,TRBV3-1,TGTGCCAGCAGCCAGCACCCCAGATCCTACAATGAGCAGTTCTTC,CASSQHPRSYNEQFF
TRBJ2-5,.,TRBD2,TRBV5-1,TGCGCCAGCAGCTTCAGGGTAGCGGGGGAACAAGAGACCCAGTACTTC,CASSFRVAGEQETQYF
TRBJ2-7,few,TRBD2,TRBV29-1,TGCAGCGTCGACGGGACTAGCGGGAGGCCCTCCTACGAGCAGTACTTC,CSVDGTSGRPSYEQYF
TRBJ2-1,.,.,TRBV5-1,TGCGCCAGCAGCTTGGTTCAGGGGAACCATGAGCAGTTCTTC,CASSLVQGNHEQFF
TRBJ2-3,few,.,TRBV20-1,TGCAGTGCTCAGAAGGATACGCAGTATTTT,CSAQKDTQYF
TRBJ1-2,.,TRBD1,TRBV7-3,TGTGCCAGCAGCTCCACAGCCCGGGACAGGGTGATTGGAGGCTACACCTTC,CASSSTARDRVIGGYTF
TRBJ2-7,.,TRBD2,TRBV20-1,TGCAGTGCTGGACATCGACTAGCTGATTCCTACGAGCAGTACTTC,CSAGHRLADSYEQYF
TRBJ2-5,once,TRBD2,TRBV3-1,TGTGCCAGCAGCCAAGATCTTCTAGCGGGAGCACAAGAGACCCAGTACTTC,CASSQDLLAGAQETQYF
TRBJ2-1,many,.,TRBV11-3,TGTGCCAGCAGCTTAGATAGGTACAATGAGCAGTTCTTC,CASSLDRYNEQFF
TRBJ2-2,.,TRBD2,TRBV7-6,TGTGCCAGCAGCTTCCCATTCGGGACTAGCGGGAGTGCCGGGGAGCTGTTTTTT,CASSFPFGTSGSAGELFF
TRBJ2-7,once,TRBD2,TRBV12-3/TRBV12-4,TGTGCCAGCAGTCCCAGGTCTGGACTAGCGGGAGGGTACGAGCAGTACTTC,CASSPRSGLAGGYEQYF
TRBJ2-1,.,TRBD2,TRBV3-1,TGTGCCAGCAGTCGAGACCCTAGCGGGAGGTACAATGAGCAGTTCTTC,CASSRDPSGRYNEQFF
TRBJ2-1,few,.,TRBV29-1,TGCAGCGCCGACTTGGCCAATGAGCAGTTCTTC,CSADLANEQFF
TRBJ2-7,.,.,TRBV12-3/TRBV12-4,TGTGCCAGCAGTTTAGGACGGACTTCCACCTACGAGCAGTACTTC,CASSLGRTSTYEQYF
TRBJ2-7,.,.,TRBV7-9,TGTGCCAGCAGCTTCTTAAGGTGGCCGGGGGAGGAGCAGTACTTC,CASSFLRWPGEEQYF
TRBJ1-5,once,.,TRBV7-2,TGTGCCAGCAGCCCCGTGGGTAGCAATCAGCCCCAGCATTTT,CASSPVGSNQPQHF
TRBJ2-1,few,TRBD2,TRBV29-1,TGCAGCGTTCTGACGCGACTAGCGGACAATGAGCAGTTCTTC,CSVLTRLADNEQFF
TRBJ2-7,few,TRBD1,TRBV12-5,TGTGCTAGTGGTTTCCAGACAGGGACCAACGAGCAGTACTTC,CASGFQTGTNEQYF
TRBJ2-3,.,TRBD1,TRBV5-1,TGTGCCAGCAGTCCTTACAGGGGGGAAACGCAGTATTTT,CASSPYRGETQYF
TRBJ1-5,.,TRBD1,TRBV7-6,TGTGCCAGCAGCTTACTGACAGGGGATCAGCCCCAGCATTTT,CASSLLTGDQPQHF
TRBJ2-3,.,.,TRBV9,TGTGCCAGCAGCGCGGCCCCGGGGATGGATACGCAGTATTTT,CASSAAPGMDTQYF
TRBJ2-4,.,.,TRBV6-2/TRBV6-3,TGTGCCAGCAGCCTCCGAACAGGTCCACTAGCCAAAAACATTCAGTACTTC,CASSLRTGPLAKNIQYF
TRBJ2-3,.,TRBD1,TRBV12-3/TRBV12-4,TGTGCCAGCAGCATGGACAGGGCGAGAGATACGCAGTATTTT,CASSMDRARDTQYF
TRBJ1-2,many,.,TRBV5-1,TGCGCCAGCAGCTTGGTTTTAGGCGCTAACTATGGCTACACCTTC,CASSLVLGANYGYTF
TRBJ2-5,.,.,TRBV5-1,TGCGCCAGCAGCTTGGCCGCAAGCGCGGAAGAGACCCAGTACTTC,CASSLAASAEETQYF
TRBJ2-7,few,TRBD1,TRBV6-5,TGTGCCAGCACCGTGGACAGGGGCTCCTACGAGCAGTACTTC,CASTVDRGSYEQYF
TRBJ2-7,.,TRBD2,TRBV20-1,TGCAGTGCCAGACTAGCGGAAGGCATCTCCTACGAGCAGTACTTC,CSARLAEGISYEQYF
TRBJ1-2,.,.,TRBV20-1,TGCAGTGCTAGAAACAGGGAGACCTATGGCTACACCTTC,CSARNRETYGYTF